This T cell receptor (beta chain) was documented in a study of tumor-infiltrating lymphocytes in primary liver carcinoma. Background on the study: Tumors, staged T1-T3 N0M0, spanned about 4 to 10 cm. The study obtained roughly 3.5 to 8 million productive TCRbeta reads per sample, similar across tissue types.

Germline CDR1 MDHEN, CDR2 SYDVKM. The CDR3 runs 12 residues. TCR beta cDNA came from approximately 0.55 ug total RNA, primed with a constant-region primer. What produced the TCR beta libraries was three nested multiplex PCR rounds using slightly modified ARM-PCR. With TRBV1-TRBV30 forward primers and a C-beta reverse primer, the first two PCR rounds were run for approximately 9 cycles each. One entry per CDR3 protein results from TCRdb running MiXCR on the multiplex PCR reads. This sample has over 100,000 distinct CDR3 sequences, with about two thirds found just once. Details on this clonotype: The antigen is unknown. At one boundary the junction diverges from the germline segment, which might be a read error.

Broader study findings: Tumor region pairs outstripped tumor-adjacent and tumor-blood pairs in overlap.

It was from about 21-30 mg of unsorted bulk tissue that RNA and DNA were co-extracted. Treatment-naive at the time, the patients had chronic HBV infection. Sequences were obtained from tumor-adjacent normal liver tissue. The receptor's source is an older woman with primary liver carcinoma and hepatitis B virus infection. The chain joins TRBV28 to TRBJ1-2; D unresolved. This CDR3 reads CASCPLGFGHTF. The CDR3 region has the DNA TGTGCCAGCTGTCCCTTGGGGTTTGGCCACACCTTC.